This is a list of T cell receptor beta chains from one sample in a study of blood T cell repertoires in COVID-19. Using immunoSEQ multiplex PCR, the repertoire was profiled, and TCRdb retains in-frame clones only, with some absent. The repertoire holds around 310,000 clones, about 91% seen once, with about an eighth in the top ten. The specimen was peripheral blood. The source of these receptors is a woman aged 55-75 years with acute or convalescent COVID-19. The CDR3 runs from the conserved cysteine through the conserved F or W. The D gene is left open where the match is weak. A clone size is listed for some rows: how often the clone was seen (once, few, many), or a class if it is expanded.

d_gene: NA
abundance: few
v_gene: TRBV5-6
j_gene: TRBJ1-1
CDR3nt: TGTGCCAGCAGCTTGAATCAGTTTGAAGCTTTCTTT
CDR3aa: CASSLNQFEAFF

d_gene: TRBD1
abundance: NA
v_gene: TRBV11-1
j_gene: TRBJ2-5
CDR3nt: TGTGCCAGCAGCTCTGGGACAGCCGATTACAAGGAGACCCAGTACTTC
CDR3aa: CASSSGTADYKETQYF

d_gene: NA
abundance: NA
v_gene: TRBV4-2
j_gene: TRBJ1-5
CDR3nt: TGTGCCAGCAGCCAAGGTCAAGGGGTTGATGGGCCCCAGCATTTT
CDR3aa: CASSQGQGVDGPQHF

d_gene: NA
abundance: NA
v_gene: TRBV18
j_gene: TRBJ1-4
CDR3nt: TGTGCCAGCTCACCAATGGGGGGGAATGAAAAACTGTTTTTT
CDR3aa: CASSPMGGNEKLFF

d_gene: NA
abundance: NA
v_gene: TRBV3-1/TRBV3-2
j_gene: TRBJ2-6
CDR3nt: TGTGCCAGCAGCCAAGAGCACAGGGCAAGCTCTGGGGCCAACGTCCTGACTTTC
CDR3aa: CASSQEHRASSGANVLTF

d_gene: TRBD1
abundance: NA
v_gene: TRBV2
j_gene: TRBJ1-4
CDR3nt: TGTGCCAGCAGCCAACAGACAGGGCTGCGAGAAAAACTGTTTTTT
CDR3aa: CASSQQTGLREKLFF

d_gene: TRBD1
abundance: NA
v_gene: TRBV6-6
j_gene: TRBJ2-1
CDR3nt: TGTGCCAGCAGTTCGGGACAGGGTAGGAATGAGCAGTTCTTC
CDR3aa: CASSSGQGRNEQFF

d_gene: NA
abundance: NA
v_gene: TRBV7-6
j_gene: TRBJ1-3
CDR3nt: TGTGCCAGCAGCCCAACAACAGGAGCCATCTCTGGAAACACCATATATTTT
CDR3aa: CASSPTTGAISGNTIYF

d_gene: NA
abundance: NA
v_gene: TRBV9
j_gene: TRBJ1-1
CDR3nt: TGTGCCAGCAGCCCCCTACAGGCTGTGGGCACTGAAGCTTTCTTT
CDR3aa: CASSPLQAVGTEAFF

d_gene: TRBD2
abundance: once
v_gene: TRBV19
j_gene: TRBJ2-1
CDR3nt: TGTGCCAGTTTTGGCGGGGGGGCGAGGGATGAGCAGTTCTTC
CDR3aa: CASFGGGARDEQFF

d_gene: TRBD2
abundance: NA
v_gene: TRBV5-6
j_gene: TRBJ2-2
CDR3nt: TGTGCCAGCAGCTTCGGACTAGCATACACCGGGGAGCTGTTTTTT
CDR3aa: CASSFGLAYTGELFF

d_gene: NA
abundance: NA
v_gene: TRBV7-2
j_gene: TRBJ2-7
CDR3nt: TGTGCCAGCAGCTCCAGAGGGGGAGAGAGCTACGAGCAGTACTTC
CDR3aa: CASSSRGGESYEQYF

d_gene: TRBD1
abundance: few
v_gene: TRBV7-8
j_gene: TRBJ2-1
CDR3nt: TGTGCCAGCAGCCCGATAGGGACAGGGGGCTACAATGAGCAGTTCTTC
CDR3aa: CASSPIGTGGYNEQFF

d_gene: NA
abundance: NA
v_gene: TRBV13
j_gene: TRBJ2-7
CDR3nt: TGTGCCAGCAGCTTAGACAGTCACGAGCAGTACTTC
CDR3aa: CASSLDSHEQYF

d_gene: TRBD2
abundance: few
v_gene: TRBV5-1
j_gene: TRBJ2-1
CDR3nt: TGCGCCAGCAGCCCGGGGGGTAGCGGGTCCTACAATGAGCAGTTCTTC
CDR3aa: CASSPGGSGSYNEQFF

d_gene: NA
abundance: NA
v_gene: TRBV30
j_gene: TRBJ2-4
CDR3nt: TGTGCCTGGAGCCCCGGCTGGGGCATGGACATTCAGTACTTC
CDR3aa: CAWSPGWGMDIQYF

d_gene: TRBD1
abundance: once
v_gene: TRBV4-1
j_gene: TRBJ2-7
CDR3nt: TGCGCCAGCAGCCGAGGAGGGACAGGGATGTACGAGCAGTACTTC
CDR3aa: CASSRGGTGMYEQYF

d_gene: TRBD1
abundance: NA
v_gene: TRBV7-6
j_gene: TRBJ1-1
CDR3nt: TGTGCCTGCGGCCCACAGGGGGCTTTTGAAGCTTTCTTT
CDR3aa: CACGPQGAFEAFF

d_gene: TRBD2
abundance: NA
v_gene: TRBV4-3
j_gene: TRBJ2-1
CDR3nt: TGCGCCAGCAGCCAAGATCCGACTAGCGGGGGAGTTAATGAGCAGTTCTTC
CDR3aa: CASSQDPTSGGVNEQFF

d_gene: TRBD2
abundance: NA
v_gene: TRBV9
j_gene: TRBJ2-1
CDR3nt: TGTGCCAGCAGCGTAACTAGCGGGAGTGGCAATGAGCAGTTCTTC
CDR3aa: CASSVTSGSGNEQFF

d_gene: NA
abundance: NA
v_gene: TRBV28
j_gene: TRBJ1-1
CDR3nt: TGTGCCAGCACGGGCGGGGAGGGTCCCAGGGAGGCTTTCTTT
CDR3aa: CASTGGEGPREAFF

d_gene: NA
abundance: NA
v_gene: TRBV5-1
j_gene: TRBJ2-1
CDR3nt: TGCGCCAGCAGCCCCGAGGACGGGAGCTCCTACAATGAGCAGTTCTTC
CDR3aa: CASSPEDGSSYNEQFF

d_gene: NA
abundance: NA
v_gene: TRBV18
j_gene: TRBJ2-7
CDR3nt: TGTGCCAGCTCACCACCGTCCATGGGCCCCAACGAGCAGTACTTC
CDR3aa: CASSPPSMGPNEQYF

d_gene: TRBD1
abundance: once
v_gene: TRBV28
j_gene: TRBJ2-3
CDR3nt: TGTGCCAGCAGTTACTCGACAGGGGGCACAGATACGCAGTATTTT
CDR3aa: CASSYSTGGTDTQYF

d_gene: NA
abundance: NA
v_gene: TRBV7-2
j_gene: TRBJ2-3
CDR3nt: TGTGCCAGCAGCTTAGACTCCGCAGATACGCAGTATTTT
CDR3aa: CASSLDSADTQYF

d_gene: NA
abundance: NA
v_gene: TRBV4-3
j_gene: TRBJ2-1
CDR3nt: TGCGCCAGCAGCCAAGGTCCCGGGACAAATAATGAGCAGTTCTTC
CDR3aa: CASSQGPGTNNEQFF

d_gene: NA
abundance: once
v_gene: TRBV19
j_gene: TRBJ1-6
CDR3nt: TGTGCCAGCAGCGTGAGCTCCTATAATTCACCCCTCCACTTT
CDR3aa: CASSVSSYNSPLHF

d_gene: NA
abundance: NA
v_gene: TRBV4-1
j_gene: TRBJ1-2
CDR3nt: TGCGCCAGCAGCCTGAACTGGGAAAGGGGCCGCTATGGCTACACCTTC
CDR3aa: CASSLNWERGRYGYTF

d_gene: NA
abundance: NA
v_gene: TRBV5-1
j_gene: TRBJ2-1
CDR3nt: TGCGCCAGCAGCTTGACCGGGTACAATGAGCAGTTCTTC
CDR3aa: CASSLTGYNEQFF

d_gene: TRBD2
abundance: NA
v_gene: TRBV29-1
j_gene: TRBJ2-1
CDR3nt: TGCAGCGTGGGAAGGTTATTGGGGACTAGCGGGAGTGATGAGCAGTTCTTC
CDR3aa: CSVGRLLGTSGSDEQFF

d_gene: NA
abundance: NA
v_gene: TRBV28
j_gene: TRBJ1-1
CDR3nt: TGTGCCAGCAGTTTATTCGGGAACACTGAAGCTTTCTTT
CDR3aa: CASSLFGNTEAFF

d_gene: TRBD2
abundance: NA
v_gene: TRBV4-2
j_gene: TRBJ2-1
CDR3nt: TGTGCCAGCAGCCAAGAATTAGCGGGAGGTTTCAATGAGCAGTTCTTC
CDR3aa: CASSQELAGGFNEQFF

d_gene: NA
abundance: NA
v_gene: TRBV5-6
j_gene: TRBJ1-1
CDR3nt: TGTGCCAGCAGCTTGGCTGCCAGGGCATCGACTGAAGCTTTCTTT
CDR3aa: CASSLAARASTEAFF

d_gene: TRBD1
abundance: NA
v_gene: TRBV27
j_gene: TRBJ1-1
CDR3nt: TGTGCCAGCAGTTTGAACGGACAGGGGAACACTGAAGCTTTCTTT
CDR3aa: CASSLNGQGNTEAFF

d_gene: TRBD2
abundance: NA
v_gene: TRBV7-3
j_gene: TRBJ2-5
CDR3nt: TGTGCCAGCAGCCTCAGCGGGGGGCAAGAGACCCAGTACTTC
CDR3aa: CASSLSGGQETQYF